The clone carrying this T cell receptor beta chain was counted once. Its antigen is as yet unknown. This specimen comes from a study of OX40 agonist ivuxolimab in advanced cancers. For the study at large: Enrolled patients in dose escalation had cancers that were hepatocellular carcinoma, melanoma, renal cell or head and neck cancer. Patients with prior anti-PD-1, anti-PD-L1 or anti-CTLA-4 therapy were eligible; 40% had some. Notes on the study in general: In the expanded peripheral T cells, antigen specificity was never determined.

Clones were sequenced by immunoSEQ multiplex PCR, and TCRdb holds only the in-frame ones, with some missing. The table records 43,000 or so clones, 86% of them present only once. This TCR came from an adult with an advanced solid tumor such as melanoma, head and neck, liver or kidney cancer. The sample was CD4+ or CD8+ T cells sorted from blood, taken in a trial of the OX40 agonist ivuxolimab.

Written as DNA, the CDR3 is TGTGCCGCCTTAGGACTAGCGGGAGGCTACAATGAGCAGTTCTTC. This codes for CAALGLAGGYNEQFF. V gene TRBV10-3 combines with J gene TRBJ2-1; 14 nucleotides agree with TRBD2. The ends lost 11 bases at V and 3 bases at J; junction bases unmatched: 6. Germline CDR1 and CDR2: ENHRY and SYGVKD. This CDR3 region has 15 residues.